Sequencing of this TCR beta chain was carried out in a study of siplizumab effects on memory and regulatory T cells. The V gene end was trimmed by 5 bases and the J gene end by 5 bases; junction bases not matched to a gene: 15. The V gene's germline CDR1 is SGHAT and CDR2 FQNNGV. The CDR3 totals 17 residues. General study results and limits: Naive T cells, seemingly more diverse than memory cells, seemed major alloresponse contributors. Confirmation was lacking for the suppressive function of proliferating Tregs derived from siplizumab cultures.

In regard to this clone: No antigen is known for it.

TCRdb keeps only in-frame clones here, not all; method: immunoSEQ multiplex PCR. The sample contains about 60,000 clones, around four fifths of which appear only once. The sample consisted of memory CD4+ T cells sorted from blood. The rearrangement joins TRBV11-2 to TRBJ2-5; 9 positions match TRBD1. The clonotype originates from a human donor in good health. CDR3 amino acids: CASSVQGGQGLGETQYF. In DNA form, the CDR3 reads TGTGCCAGCAGCGTTCAAGGAGGACAGGGGTTGGGGGAGACCCAGTACTTC.